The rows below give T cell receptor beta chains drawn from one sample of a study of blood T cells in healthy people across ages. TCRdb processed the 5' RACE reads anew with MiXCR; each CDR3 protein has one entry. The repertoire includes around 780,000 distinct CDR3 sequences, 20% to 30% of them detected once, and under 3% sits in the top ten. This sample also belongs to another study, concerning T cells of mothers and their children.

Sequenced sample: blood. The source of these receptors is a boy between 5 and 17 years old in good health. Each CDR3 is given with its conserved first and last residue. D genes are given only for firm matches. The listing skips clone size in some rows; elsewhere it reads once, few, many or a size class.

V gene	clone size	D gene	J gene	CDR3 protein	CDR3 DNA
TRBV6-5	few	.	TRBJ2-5	CASSYGRTRASYNEQSF	TGTGCCAGCAGTTACGGGAGGACAAGGGCATCCTACAATGAGCAGTCCTTC
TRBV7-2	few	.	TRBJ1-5	CASSPHFQPQHF	TGTGCCAGCAGCCCTCACTTTCAGCCCCAGCATTTT
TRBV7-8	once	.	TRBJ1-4	CASSLARVGTNEKLFF	TGTGCCAGCAGCTTAGCCAGGGTGGGAACTAATGAAAAACTGTTTTTT
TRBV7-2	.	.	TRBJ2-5	CASSLPRLRETQYF	TGTGCCAGCAGCTTACCCCGGCTACGAGAGACCCAGTACTTC
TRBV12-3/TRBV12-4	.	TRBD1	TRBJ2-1	CASNDPRQGVYNEQFF	TGTGCCAGCAACGACCCGCGACAGGGGGTATACAATGAGCAGTTCTTC
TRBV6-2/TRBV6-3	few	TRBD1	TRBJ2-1	CASSPVGQGGSYNEQFF	TGTGCCAGCAGTCCGGTGGGACAGGGGGGATCCTACAATGAGCAGTTCTTC
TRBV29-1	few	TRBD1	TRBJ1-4	CSALTGTFAANEKLFF	TGCAGCGCATTGACAGGGACCTTCGCTGCTAATGAAAAACTGTTTTTT
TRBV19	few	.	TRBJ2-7	CASRMTAEQYF	TGTGCCAGTAGGATGACAGCAGAGCAGTACTTC
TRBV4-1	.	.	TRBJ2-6	CASSQDRARSSGANVLTF	TGCGCCAGCAGCCAAGACCGGGCCCGAAGCTCTGGGGCCAACGTCCTGACTTTC
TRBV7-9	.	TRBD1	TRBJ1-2	CASSRGQGSILRAYGYTF	TGTGCCAGCAGCCGTGGACAGGGAAGTATTCTGCGGGCCTATGGCTACACCTTC
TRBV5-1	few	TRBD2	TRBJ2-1	CASSPQTSRNEQFF	TGCGCCAGCAGCCCACAGACTAGCCGGAATGAGCAGTTCTTC
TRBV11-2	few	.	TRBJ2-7	CASSPRLYEQYF	TGTGCCAGCAGCCCCCGTCTCTACGAGCAGTACTTC
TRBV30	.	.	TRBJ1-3	CAWSLTLGTLSGNTIYF	TGTGCCTGGAGTCTTACCCTCGGGACTCTCTCTGGAAACACCATATATTTT
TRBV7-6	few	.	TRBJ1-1	CASSPAVTVADTEAFF	TGTGCCAGCAGTCCGGCGGTAACAGTTGCGGACACTGAAGCTTTCTTT
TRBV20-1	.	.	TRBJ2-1	CSARGARSYNEQFF	TGCAGTGCTAGAGGGGCCCGCTCCTACAATGAGCAGTTCTTC
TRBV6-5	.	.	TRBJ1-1	CASSYSSSPTEAFF	TGTGCCAGCAGTTACTCCTCGTCCCCCACTGAAGCTTTCTTT
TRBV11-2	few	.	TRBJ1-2	CASSYKDYGYTF	TGTGCCAGCAGCTATAAAGACTATGGCTACACCTTC
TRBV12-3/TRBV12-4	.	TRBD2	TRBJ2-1	CASSPTSGGVNEQFF	TGTGCCAGCAGTCCGACTAGCGGGGGGGTCAATGAGCAGTTCTTC
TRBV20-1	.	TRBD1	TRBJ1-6	CSAMTGYNSPLHF	TGCAGTGCAATGACAGGGTACAATTCACCCCTCCACTTT
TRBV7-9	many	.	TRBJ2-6	CASSPDPGRDGANVLTF	TGTGCCAGCAGCCCCGACCCCGGCAGGGATGGGGCCAACGTCCTGACTTTC
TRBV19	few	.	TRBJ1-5	CASPFQKRLNNQPQHF	TGTGCCAGCCCTTTTCAGAAGAGATTAAACAATCAGCCCCAGCATTTT
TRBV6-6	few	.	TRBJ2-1	CASSYPYRASYNEQFF	TGTGCCAGCAGTTACCCCTACAGAGCCTCCTACAATGAGCAGTTCTTC
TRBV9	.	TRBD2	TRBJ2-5	CASSGLKLAGDRETQYF	TGTGCCAGCAGCGGGCTCAAACTAGCGGGGGACAGGGAGACCCAGTACTTC
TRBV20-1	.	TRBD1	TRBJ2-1	CSAGQGAGYNEQFF	TGCAGTGCTGGGCAGGGGGCGGGATACAATGAGCAGTTCTTC
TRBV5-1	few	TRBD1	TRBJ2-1	CASSFFPSGGDISNEQFF	TGCGCCAGCAGCTTTTTTCCTTCAGGGGGCGATATCTCCAATGAGCAGTTCTTC
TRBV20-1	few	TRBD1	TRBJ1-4	CSARDTGAAGVEKLFF	TGCAGTGCTAGAGATACAGGGGCCGCAGGTGTCGAAAAACTGTTTTTT
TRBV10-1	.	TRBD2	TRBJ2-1	CASSDGAGGPMDEQFF	TGCGCCAGCAGTGATGGAGCGGGGGGGCCGATGGATGAGCAGTTCTTC
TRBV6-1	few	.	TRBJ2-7	CASSMTGMGEQYF	TGTGCCAGCTCCATGACAGGAATGGGCGAGCAGTACTTC
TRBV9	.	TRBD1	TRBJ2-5	CASSEDAGGAGETQYF	TGTGCCAGCAGCGAAGACGCAGGGGGCGCGGGTGAGACCCAGTACTTC
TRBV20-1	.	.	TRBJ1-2	CSARAQGNHYGYTF	TGCAGTGCTAGGGCTCAGGGGAATCACTATGGCTACACCTTC
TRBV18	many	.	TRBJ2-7	CASSPPGQAYEQYF	TGTGCCAGCTCACCTCCGGGACAAGCCTACGAGCAGTACTTC
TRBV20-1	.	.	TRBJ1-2	CSARTGYGYTF	TGCAGTGCCCGGACTGGCTATGGCTACACCTTC
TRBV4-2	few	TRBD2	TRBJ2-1	CASSQELAGTNSYNEQFF	TGTGCCAGCAGCCAAGAACTTGCAGGGACTAACTCCTACAATGAGCAGTTCTTC
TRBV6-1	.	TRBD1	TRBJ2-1	CASSEGDRVFSAYNEQFF	TGTGCCAGCAGTGAAGGGGACAGAGTTTTTTCTGCCTACAATGAGCAGTTCTTC
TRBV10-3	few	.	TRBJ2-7	CAISETGREQYF	TGTGCCATCAGTGAAACAGGTCGCGAGCAGTACTTC
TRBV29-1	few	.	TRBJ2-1	CSVGDWAGIRHNEQFF	TGCAGCGTTGGGGACTGGGCGGGGATTCGCCACAATGAGCAGTTCTTC
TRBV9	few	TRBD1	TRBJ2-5	CASSTRDRGYQETQYF	TGTGCCAGCAGCACCCGGGACAGGGGTTACCAAGAGACCCAGTACTTC
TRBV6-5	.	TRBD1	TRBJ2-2	CASTTGQFTGELFF	TGTGCCAGCACCACGGGACAGTTTACCGGGGAGCTGTTTTTT
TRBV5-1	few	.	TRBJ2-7	CATRAGGGPSSYEQYF	TGCGCCACCAGAGCCGGTGGAGGGCCCAGCTCCTACGAGCAGTACTTC
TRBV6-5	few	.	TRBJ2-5	CASSQKDGLQETQYF	TGTGCCAGCAGTCAGAAGGACGGCCTCCAAGAGACCCAGTACTTC
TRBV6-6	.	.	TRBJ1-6	CASSSTAGGSPLHF	TGTGCCAGCAGTTCGACGGCGGGTGGTTCACCCCTCCACTTT
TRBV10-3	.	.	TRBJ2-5	CAISEGSGRETQYF	TGTGCCATCAGTGAGGGTAGCGGAAGGGAGACCCAGTACTTC
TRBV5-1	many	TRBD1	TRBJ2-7	CASREGQATYEQYF	TGCGCCAGCAGGGAAGGACAGGCGACCTACGAGCAGTACTTC
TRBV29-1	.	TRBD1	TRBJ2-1	CSVSTGTASNNEQFF	TGCAGCGTTTCCACCGGGACAGCTTCGAACAATGAGCAGTTCTTC
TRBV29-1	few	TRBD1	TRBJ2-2	CSAVDRATGELFF	TGCAGCGCCGTGGACAGGGCAACCGGGGAGCTGTTTTTT
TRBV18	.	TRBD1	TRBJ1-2	CASSPVSGQAVYGYTF	TGTGCCAGCTCACCAGTTTCCGGACAGGCTGTCTATGGCTACACCTTC
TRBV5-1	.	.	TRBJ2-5	CASSQGLLQETQYF	TGCGCCAGCAGCCAAGGACTACTCCAAGAGACCCAGTACTTC
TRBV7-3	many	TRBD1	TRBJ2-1	CASSPGQQGEQFF	TGTGCCAGCAGCCCGGGACAGCAGGGTGAGCAGTTCTTC
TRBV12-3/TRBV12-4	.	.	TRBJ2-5	CASTRLEETQYF	TGTGCCAGCACCCGTTTGGAGGAGACCCAGTACTTC
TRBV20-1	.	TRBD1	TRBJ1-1	CSAREDRGRPAFF	TGCAGTGCTAGGGAGGACAGGGGGCGCCCAGCTTTCTTT